This T cell receptor (beta chain) appears in the sequencing data of a study of cytomegalovirus exposure and HLA in healthy donors. Study at large: Earlier results showed approximately 110 million unique TCR beta sequences derived from approximately 170 million T cells. Assignment to the Caucasian-associated ancestry cluster applied to around 80% of the approximately 360 genotyped donors.

This clone was picked up one time. Its specificity is unknown. Study-level results: Rarity marked most TCR sequences, yet some public TCRs occurred in many donors.

PCR used 60 Vbeta primers and 13 Jbeta primers. The repertoire was sequenced with immunoSEQ multiplex PCR; TCRdb's copy has only in-frame clones and lacks some. This table has fewer than 110,000 clones, about 84% appearing once. Those who donated were healthy bone marrow donors. The CDR3 length is 14 residues. V trimming: 8 bases; J trimming: 4 bases; junction bases outside the gene matches: 6. The germline CDR1 and CDR2 sequences are MNHEY and SMNVEV (reference sequence). The V call is TRBV27, the J call TRBJ2-1; 9 bases match TRBD2. This receptor was identified in a man aged 30 to 39 in good health and CMV-seronegative. The specimen was PBMCs. CDR3 amino acids: CASSLAGRYNEQFF. In DNA, the CDR3 is TGTGCCAGCTCGCTAGCGGGAAGGTACAATGAGCAGTTCTTC.